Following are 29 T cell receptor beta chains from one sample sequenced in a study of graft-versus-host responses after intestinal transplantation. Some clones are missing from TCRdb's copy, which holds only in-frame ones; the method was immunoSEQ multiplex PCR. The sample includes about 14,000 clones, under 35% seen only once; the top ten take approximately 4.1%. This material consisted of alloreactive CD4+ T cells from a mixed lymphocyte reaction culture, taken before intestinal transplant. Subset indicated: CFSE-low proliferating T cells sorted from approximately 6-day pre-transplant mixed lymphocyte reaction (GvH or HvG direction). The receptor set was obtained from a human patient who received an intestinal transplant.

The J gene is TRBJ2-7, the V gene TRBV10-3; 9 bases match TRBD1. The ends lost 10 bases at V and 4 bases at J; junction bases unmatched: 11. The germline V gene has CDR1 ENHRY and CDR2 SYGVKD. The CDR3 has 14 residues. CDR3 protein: CASRGQGLSYEQYF. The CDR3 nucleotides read TGTGCCAGCAGAGGACAGGGGCTTTCGTACGAGCAGTACTTC.

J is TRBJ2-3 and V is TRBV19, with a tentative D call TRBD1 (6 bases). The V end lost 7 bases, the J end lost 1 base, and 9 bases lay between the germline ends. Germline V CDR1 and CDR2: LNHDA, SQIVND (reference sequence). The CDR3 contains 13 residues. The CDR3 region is CASIGTRTDTQYF. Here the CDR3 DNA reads TGTGCCAGTATCGGGACACGCACAGATACGCAGTATTTT.

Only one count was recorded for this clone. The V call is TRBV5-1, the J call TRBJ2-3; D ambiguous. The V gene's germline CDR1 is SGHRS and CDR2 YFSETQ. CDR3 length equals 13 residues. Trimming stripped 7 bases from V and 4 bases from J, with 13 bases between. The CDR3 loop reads CASYARLPDTQYF. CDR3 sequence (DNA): TGCGCCAGCTACGCGCGTCTCCCAGATACGCAGTATTTT. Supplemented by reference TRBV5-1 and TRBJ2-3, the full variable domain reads KAGVTQTPRYLIKTRGQQVTLSCSPISGHRSVSWYQQTPGQGLQFLFEYFSETQRNKGNFPGRFSGRQFSNSRSEMNVSTLELGDSALYLCASYARLPDTQYFGPGTRLTVL.

CDR3 DNA: TGTGCCAGCAGTCCCAGGGGTACCTATGGCTACACCTTC. It encodes CASSPRGTYGYTF. The chain employs TRBV28 and TRBJ1-2, with D perhaps matching TRBD1 (6 bases). V shed 5 bases and J shed 4 bases, with 11 bases lying between them. This CDR3 has 13 amino acids. In germline, CDR1 is MDHEN, CDR2 SYDVKM.

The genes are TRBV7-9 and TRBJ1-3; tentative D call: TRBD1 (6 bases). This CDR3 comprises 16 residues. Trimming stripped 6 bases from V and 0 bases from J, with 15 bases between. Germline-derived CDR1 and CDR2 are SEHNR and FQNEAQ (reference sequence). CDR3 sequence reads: CASRSGGPGSGNTIYF. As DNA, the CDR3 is TGTGCCAGCAGAAGCGGGGGCCCCGGCTCTGGAAACACCATATATTTT.

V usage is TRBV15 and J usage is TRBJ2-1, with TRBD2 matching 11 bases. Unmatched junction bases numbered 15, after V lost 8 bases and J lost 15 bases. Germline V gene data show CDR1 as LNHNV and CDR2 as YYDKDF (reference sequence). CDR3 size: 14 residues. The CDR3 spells CATASGLAAPRGFF. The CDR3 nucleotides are TGTGCCACCGCCTCGGGACTAGCGGCCCCACGCGGGTTCTTC.

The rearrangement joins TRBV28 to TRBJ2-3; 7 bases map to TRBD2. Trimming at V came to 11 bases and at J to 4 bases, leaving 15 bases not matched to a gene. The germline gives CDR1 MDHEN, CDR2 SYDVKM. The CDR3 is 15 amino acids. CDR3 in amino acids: CAGADKREGPDTQYF. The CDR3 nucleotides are TGTGCCGGTGCGGATAAGCGGGAAGGGCCAGATACGCAGTATTTT.

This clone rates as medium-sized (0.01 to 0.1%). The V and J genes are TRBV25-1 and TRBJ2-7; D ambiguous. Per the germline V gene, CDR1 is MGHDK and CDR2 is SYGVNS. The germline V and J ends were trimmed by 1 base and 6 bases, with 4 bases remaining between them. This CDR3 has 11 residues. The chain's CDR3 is CASSEFGEQYF. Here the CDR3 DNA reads TGTGCCAGCAGTGAATTCGGCGAGCAGTACTTC.

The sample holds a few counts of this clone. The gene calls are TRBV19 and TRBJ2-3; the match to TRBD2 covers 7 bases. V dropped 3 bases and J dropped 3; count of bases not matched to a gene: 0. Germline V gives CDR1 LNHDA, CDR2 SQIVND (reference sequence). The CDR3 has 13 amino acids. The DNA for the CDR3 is TGTGCCAGTAGTATGCGGGAGACAGATACGCAGTATTTT. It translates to CASSMRETDTQYF. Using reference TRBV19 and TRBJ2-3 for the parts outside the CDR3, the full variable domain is DGGITQSPKYLFRKEGQNVTLSCEQNLNHDAMYWYRQDPGQGLRLIYYSQIVNDFQKGDIAEGYSVSREKKESFPLTVTSAQKNPTAFYLCASSMRETDTQYFGPGTRLTVL.

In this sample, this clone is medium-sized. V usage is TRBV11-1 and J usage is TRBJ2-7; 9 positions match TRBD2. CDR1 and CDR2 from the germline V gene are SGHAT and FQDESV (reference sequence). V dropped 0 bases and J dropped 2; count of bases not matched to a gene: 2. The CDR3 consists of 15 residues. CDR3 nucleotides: TGTGCCAGCAGCTTAGCTAGCGGGGGAGCCTACGAGCAGTACTTC. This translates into CASSLASGGAYEQYF.

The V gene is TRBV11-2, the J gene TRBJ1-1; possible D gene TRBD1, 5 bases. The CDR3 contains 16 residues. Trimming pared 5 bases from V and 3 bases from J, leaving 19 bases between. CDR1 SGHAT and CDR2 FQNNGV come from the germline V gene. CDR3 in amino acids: CASSDPQGISDTEAFF. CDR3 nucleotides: TGTGCCAGCAGCGACCCGCAGGGTATCTCTGACACTGAAGCTTTCTTT.

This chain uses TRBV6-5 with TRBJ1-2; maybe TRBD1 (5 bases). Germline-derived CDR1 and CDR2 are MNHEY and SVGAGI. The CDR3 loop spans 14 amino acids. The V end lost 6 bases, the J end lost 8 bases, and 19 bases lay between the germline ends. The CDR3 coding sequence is TGTGCCAGCAGCCCCTGGGGGGAGAATAGAGGCTACACCTTC. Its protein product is CASSPWGENRGYTF.

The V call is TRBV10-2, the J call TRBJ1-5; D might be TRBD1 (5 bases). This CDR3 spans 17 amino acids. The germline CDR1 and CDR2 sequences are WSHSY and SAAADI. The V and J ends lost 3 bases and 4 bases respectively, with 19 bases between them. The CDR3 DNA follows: TGCGCCAGCAGTGAAGTCGCGGGGCCTGGGGCTAATCAGCCCCAGCATTTT. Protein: CASSEVAGPGANQPQHF.

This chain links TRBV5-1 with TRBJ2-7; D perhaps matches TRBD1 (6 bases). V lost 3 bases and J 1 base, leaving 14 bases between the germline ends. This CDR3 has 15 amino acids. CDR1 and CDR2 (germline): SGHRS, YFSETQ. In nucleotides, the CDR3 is TGCGCCAGCAGCTGGGCCTCGCAGGGGTCCTACGAGCAGTACTTC. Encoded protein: CASSWASQGSYEQYF. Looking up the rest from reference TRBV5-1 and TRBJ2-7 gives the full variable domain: KAGVTQTPRYLIKTRGQQVTLSCSPISGHRSVSWYQQTPGQGLQFLFEYFSETQRNKGNFPGRFSGRQFSNSRSEMNVSTLELGDSALYLCASSWASQGSYEQYFGPGTRLTVT.

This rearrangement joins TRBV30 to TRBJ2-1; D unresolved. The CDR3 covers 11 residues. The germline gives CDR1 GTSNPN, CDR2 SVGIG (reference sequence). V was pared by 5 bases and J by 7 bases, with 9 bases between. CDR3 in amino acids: CAWAPRNEQFF. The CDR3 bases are TGTGCCTGGGCCCCCCGAAATGAGCAGTTCTTC.

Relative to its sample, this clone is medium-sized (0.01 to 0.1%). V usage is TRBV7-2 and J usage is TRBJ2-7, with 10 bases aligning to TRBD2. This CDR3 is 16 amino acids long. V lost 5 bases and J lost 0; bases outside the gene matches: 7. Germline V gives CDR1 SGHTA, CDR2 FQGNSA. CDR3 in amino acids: CASSRRLAGSSYEQYF. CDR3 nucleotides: TGTGCCAGCAGCCGCCGACTAGCGGGTAGCTCCTACGAGCAGTACTTC.

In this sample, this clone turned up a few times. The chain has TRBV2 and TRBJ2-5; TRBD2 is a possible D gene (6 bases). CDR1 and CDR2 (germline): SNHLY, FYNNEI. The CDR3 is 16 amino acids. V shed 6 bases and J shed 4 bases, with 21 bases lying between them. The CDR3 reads CASSAIMGGAGETQYF. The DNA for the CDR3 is TGTGCCAGCAGCGCGATCATGGGCGGGGCCGGAGAGACCCAGTACTTC.

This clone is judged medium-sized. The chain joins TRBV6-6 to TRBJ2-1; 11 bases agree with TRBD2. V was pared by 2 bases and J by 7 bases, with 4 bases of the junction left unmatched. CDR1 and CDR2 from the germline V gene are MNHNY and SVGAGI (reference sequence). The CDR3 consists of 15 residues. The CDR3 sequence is CASSYELAGVNEQFF. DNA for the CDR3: TGTGCCAGCAGTTACGAACTAGCGGGAGTGAATGAGCAGTTCTTC.

The CDR3 DNA is TGTGCCTGGAGTTTACGGAATAATTCACCCCTCCACTTT. Its translation: CAWSLRNNSPLHF. This chain links TRBV30 with TRBJ1-6; unclear D gene. Trimming cost V 2 bases and J 5 bases, with 7 bases left between them. The CDR3 loop spans 13 amino acids. CDR1 and CDR2 (germline): GTSNPN, SVGIG (reference sequence).

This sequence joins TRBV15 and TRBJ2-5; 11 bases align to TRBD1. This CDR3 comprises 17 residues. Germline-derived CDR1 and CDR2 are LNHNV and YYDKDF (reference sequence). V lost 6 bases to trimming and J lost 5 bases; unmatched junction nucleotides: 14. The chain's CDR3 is CATRRGHRTGGVETQYF. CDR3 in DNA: TGTGCCACCAGGCGGGGGCACCGGACAGGGGGCGTGGAGACCCAGTACTTC.

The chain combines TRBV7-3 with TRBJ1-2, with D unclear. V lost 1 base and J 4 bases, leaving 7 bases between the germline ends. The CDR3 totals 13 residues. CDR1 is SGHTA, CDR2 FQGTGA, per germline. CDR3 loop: CASSLSRVYGYTF. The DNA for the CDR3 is TGTGCCAGCAGCTTAAGCCGAGTCTATGGCTACACCTTC.

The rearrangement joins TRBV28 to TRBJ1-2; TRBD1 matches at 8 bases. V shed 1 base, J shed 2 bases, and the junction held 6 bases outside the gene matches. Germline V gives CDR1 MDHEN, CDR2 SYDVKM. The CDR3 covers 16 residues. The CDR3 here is CASSLLPRTGNYGYTF. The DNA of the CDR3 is TGTGCCAGCAGTTTATTGCCCCGGACAGGGAACTATGGCTACACCTTC.

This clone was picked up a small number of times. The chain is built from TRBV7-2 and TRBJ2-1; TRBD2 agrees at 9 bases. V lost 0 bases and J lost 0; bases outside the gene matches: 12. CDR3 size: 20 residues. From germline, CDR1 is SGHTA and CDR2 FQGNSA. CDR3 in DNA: TGTGCCAGCAGCTTAGCGAGGAGTCTAGCGGGATCTCACTCCTACAATGAGCAGTTCTTC. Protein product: CASSLARSLAGSHSYNEQFF.

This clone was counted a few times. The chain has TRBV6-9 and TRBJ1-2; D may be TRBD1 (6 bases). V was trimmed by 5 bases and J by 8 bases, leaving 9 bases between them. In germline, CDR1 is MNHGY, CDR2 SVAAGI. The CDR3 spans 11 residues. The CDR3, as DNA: TGTGCCAGCAGTAGGGGGAAGGGCTACACCTTC. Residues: CASSRGKGYTF.

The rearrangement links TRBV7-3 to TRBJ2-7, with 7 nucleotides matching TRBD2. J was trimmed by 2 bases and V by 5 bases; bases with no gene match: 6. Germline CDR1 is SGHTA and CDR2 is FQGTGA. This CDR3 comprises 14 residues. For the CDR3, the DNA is TGTGCCAGCAGCCACGGGAGGCCCCCCTACGAGCAGTACTTC. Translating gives CASSHGRPPYEQYF. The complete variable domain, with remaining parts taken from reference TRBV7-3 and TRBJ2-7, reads GAGVSQTPSNKVTEKGKYVELRCDPISGHTALYWYRQSLGQGPEFLIYFQGTGAADDSGLPNDRFFAVRPEGSVSTLKIQRTERGDSAVYLCASSHGRPPYEQYFGPGTRLTVT.

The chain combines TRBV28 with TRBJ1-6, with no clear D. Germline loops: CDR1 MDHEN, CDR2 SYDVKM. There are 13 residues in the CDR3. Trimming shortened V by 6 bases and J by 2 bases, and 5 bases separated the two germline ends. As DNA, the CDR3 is TGTGCCAGCAGCATCGCCTATAATTCACCCCTCCACTTT. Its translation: CASSIAYNSPLHF.

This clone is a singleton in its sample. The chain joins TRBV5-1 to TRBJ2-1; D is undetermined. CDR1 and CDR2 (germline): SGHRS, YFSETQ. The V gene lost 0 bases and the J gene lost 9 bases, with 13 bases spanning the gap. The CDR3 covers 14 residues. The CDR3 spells CASSLEWTGSEQFF. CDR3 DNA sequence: TGCGCCAGCAGCTTGGAGTGGACGGGCAGTGAGCAGTTCTTC.

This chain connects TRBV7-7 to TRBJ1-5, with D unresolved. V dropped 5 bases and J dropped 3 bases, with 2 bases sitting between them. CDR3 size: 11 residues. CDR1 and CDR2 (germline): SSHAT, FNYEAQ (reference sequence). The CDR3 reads CASSPNQPQHF. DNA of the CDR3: TGTGCCAGCAGCCCCAATCAGCCCCAGCATTTT.

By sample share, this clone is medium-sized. The CDR3 nucleotides read TGTGCCAGCAGGACCCGAACTCAGAGCAAGGGTTGGATGAACACTGAAGCTTTCTTT. Translation: CASRTRTQSKGWMNTEAFF. The chain uses TRBV28 and TRBJ1-1; D not certain. This CDR3 contains 19 residues. The germline CDR1 and CDR2 sequences are MDHEN and SYDVKM. The ends were cut back, 6 bases at V and 0 bases at J, with 26 bases in the middle.